These T cell receptor beta chains were read from a single sample in a study of cytotoxic CD8 clonotypes in ibrutinib-treated CLL. The assay was immunoSEQ multiplex PCR, and TCRdb's table has in-frame clones only and misses some. This sample has 150,000 to 200,000 clones, with roughly 88% found just once. The input for sequencing was PBMCs, taken at disease progression, from a patient treated with ibrutinib. All receptors derive from a human donor with chronic lymphocytic leukemia. CDR3s include the opening cysteine and the closing phenylalanine or tryptophan. D genes are given only for firm matches. Clone size is shown for a subset of rows, as once, few, many or a class of expanded clone.

15 | TRBD1 | TRBJ1-1 | . | TRBV19 | CASSRFGTGNTEAFF | TGTGCCAGTTCGCGATTCGGGACAGGGAACACTGAAGCTTTCTTT
14 | TRBD1 | TRBJ2-1 | . | TRBV7-6 | CASSPGTGGNEQFF | TGTGCCAGCAGCCCGGGGACAGGGGGGAATGAGCAGTTCTTC
16 | TRBD1 | TRBJ2-1 | . | TRBV7-9 | CASSPKAGTVYNEQFF | TGTGCCAGCAGCCCCAAAGCCGGGACAGTATACAATGAGCAGTTCTTC
12 | . | TRBJ1-4 | . | TRBV27 | CASGGPEEKLFF | TGTGCCAGCGGGGGTCCCGAGGAAAAACTGTTTTTT
14 | . | TRBJ1-2 | . | TRBV7-9 | CASILTGANYGYTF | TGTGCCAGCATCCTTACGGGGGCTAACTATGGCTACACCTTC
14 | . | TRBJ2-2 | . | TRBV5-1 | CASSLGEITGELFF | TGCGCCAGCAGCTTGGGGGAGATCACCGGGGAGCTGTTTTTT
17 | . | TRBJ2-6 | . | TRBV29-1 | CSVEMAGPFSGANVLTF | TGCAGCGTTGAAATGGCGGGGCCTTTCTCTGGGGCCAACGTCCTGACTTTC
15 | . | TRBJ1-5 | once | TRBV10-3 | CAIREEGVRNQPQHF | TGTGCCATCAGGGAAGAAGGGGTGCGGAATCAGCCCCAGCATTTT
16 | . | TRBJ2-7 | . | TRBV15 | CATSRPAGMVAYEQYF | TGTGCCACCAGCAGGCCGGCGGGGATGGTTGCCTACGAGCAGTACTTC
14 | . | TRBJ1-3 | . | TRBV19 | CASSSRDFGNTIYF | TGTGCCAGTAGTTCACGGGATTTCGGAAACACCATATATTTT
14 | TRBD2 | TRBJ2-7 | . | TRBV4-1 | CASSPSGRPYEQYF | TGCGCCAGCAGTCCTAGCGGGAGGCCCTACGAGCAGTACTTC
14 | TRBD1 | TRBJ1-5 | . | TRBV6-6 | CASSMEGAYQPQHF | TGTGCCAGCAGTATGGAGGGGGCCTATCAGCCCCAGCATTTT
13 | . | TRBJ1-5 | . | TRBV2 | CASSEDEWRPQHF | TGTGCCAGCAGTGAAGATGAATGGAGGCCCCAGCATTTT
16 | TRBD1 | TRBJ2-2 | . | TRBV29-1 | CSVGRPGQANTGELFF | TGCAGCGTAGGGAGACCGGGACAGGCGAACACCGGGGAGCTGTTTTTT
14 | . | TRBJ1-1 | . | TRBV11-3 | CASSSLSANTEAFF | TGTGCCAGCAGCTCCCTCAGTGCGAACACTGAAGCTTTCTTT
16 | . | TRBJ2-3 | . | TRBV19 | CASSILRGGLTDTQYF | TGTGCCAGTAGTATCCTTCGCGGGGGCCTCACAGATACGCAGTATTTT
14 | . | TRBJ2-7 | . | TRBV6-1 | CASSEVGYAYEQYF | TGTGCCAGCAGTGAAGTAGGGTATGCCTACGAGCAGTACTTC